A single sample gave rise to the 20 T cell receptor beta chains below, sequenced in a study of blood T cell repertoires in COVID-19. The assay was immunoSEQ multiplex PCR, and TCRdb's table has in-frame clones only and misses some. The sample holds some 260,000 clones, around 88% seen once. The sample comprised peripheral blood. The receptors shown here come from a woman in her 30s with COVID-19, enrolled during active disease.

This clone was seen a single time. This chain joins TRBV2 and TRBJ2-1; 7 positions agree with TRBD1. The CDR3 covers 14 residues. Trimming took 8 bases from V and 4 from J; bases not matched to a gene: 8. In germline, CDR1 is SNHLY, CDR2 FYNNEI. Here the CDR3 DNA reads TGTGCCAGCGGCCCCGGGACAGCTTACAATGAGCAGTTCTTC. This gives the protein CASGPGTAYNEQFF.

The rearrangement joins TRBV7-2 to TRBJ1-5; maybe TRBD1 (5 bases). The CDR3 spans 15 residues. The germline V and J ends were trimmed by 1 base and 3 bases, with 10 bases remaining between them. Germline loops: CDR1 SGHTA, CDR2 FQGNSA. This CDR3 reads CASSLVLGPNQPQHF. DNA for the CDR3: TGTGCCAGCAGCTTAGTCTTGGGGCCCAATCAGCCCCAGCATTTT.

The chain carries TRBV2 and TRBJ2-7; TRBD1 agrees at 10 bases. The junction had 18 bases not matched to a gene; V was cut back by 3 bases and J by 4 bases. Germline CDR1 reads SNHLY; CDR2 reads FYNNEI. The CDR3 runs 19 residues. CDR3 residues: CASSDLGTGAASTLYEQYF. The CDR3 DNA reads TGTGCCAGCAGTGATCTTGGGACAGGGGCCGCTTCGACCTTATACGAGCAGTACTTC.

This clone was seen only a few times. The CDR3: CASSQDLGLNTGELFF. DNA for the CDR3: TGTGCCAGCAGCCAAGATTTGGGACTAAACACCGGGGAGCTGTTTTTT. This sequence joins TRBV4-2 and TRBJ2-2; 7 nucleotides match TRBD2. Germline V CDR1 and CDR2: LGHNA, YNFKEQ. The CDR3 is made up of 16 amino acids. Losses at the gene ends were 0 bases for V and 2 bases for J; bases not matched to a gene: 3.

The rearrangement joins TRBV11-2 to TRBJ1-3; D unresolved. The CDR3 runs 14 residues. Trimming removed 3 bases from V and 4 bases from J, with 10 bases in between. Germline V gene data show CDR1 as SGHAT and CDR2 as FQNNGV. CDR3 residues: CASSLWASGNTIYF. CDR3 sequence (DNA): TGTGCCAGCAGCTTGTGGGCGTCCGGAAACACCATATATTTT.

The chain links TRBV5-5 to TRBJ1-5; TRBD1 matches at 8 bases. CDR3 length: 20 residues. Unmatched junction bases numbered 17, after V lost 0 bases and J lost 3 bases. CDR1 and CDR2 (germline): SGHKS, YYEKEE (reference sequence). The CDR3 sequence: CASSLAPTGAFTLFNQPQHF. The CDR3 coding sequence is TGTGCCAGCAGCTTGGCCCCGACAGGGGCCTTCACATTATTCAATCAGCCCCAGCATTTT.

The V call is TRBV9, the J call TRBJ2-7; D may be TRBD1 (6 bases). The CDR3 runs 15 residues. V was trimmed by 7 bases and J by 3 bases, leaving 20 bases between them. The V gene's germline CDR1 is SGDLS and CDR2 YYNGEE. CDR3 nucleotides: TGTGCCAGCCTTCCGACAATAACAGGGTTCTACGAGCAGTACGTC. Its translation is CASLPTITGFYEQYV.

The CDR3 DNA reads as TGTGCCAGCAGTACCGGACAGGGGCTTAATCAGCCCCAGCATTTT. This codes for CASSTGQGLNQPQHF. The genes are TRBV28 and TRBJ1-5; 9 nucleotides line up with TRBD1. V lost 5 bases and J lost 4; bases outside the gene matches: 6. CDR3 length equals 15 residues. CDR1 MDHEN and CDR2 SYDVKM come from the germline V gene. Combining the CDR3 with reference TRBV28 and TRBJ1-5 gives the whole variable domain DVKVTQSSRYLVKRTGEKVFLECVQDMDHENMFWYRQDPGLGLRLIYFSYDVKMKEKGDIPEGYSVSREKKERFSLILESASTNQTSMYLCASSTGQGLNQPQHFGDGTRLSIL.

This sequence joins TRBV15 and TRBJ1-5, with TRBD1 matching 7 bases. Per germline, CDR1 LNHNV and CDR2 YYDKDF (reference sequence). The V and J ends lost 2 bases and 0 bases, in that order; junction bases with no gene match: 1. The CDR3 spans 15 residues. CDR3 sequence reads: CATSRTGVSNQPQHF. In DNA, the CDR3 is TGTGCCACCAGCAGAACAGGGGTTAGCAATCAGCCCCAGCATTTT.

The chain recombines TRBV6-2 or TRBV6-3 with TRBJ1-5; D gene ambiguous. Looked up from germline, CDR1 is MNHEY and CDR2 is SVGEGT. Trimming shortened V by 6 bases and J by 3 bases, and 15 bases separated the two germline ends. There are 15 residues in the CDR3. CDR3 in DNA: TGTGCCAGCAGCCACGCTTCGGGATTCAATCAGCCCCAGCATTTT. Its protein is CASSHASGFNQPQHF.

The chain links TRBV18 to TRBJ1-6, with D uncertain. V lost 0 bases and J 8 bases, leaving 14 bases between the germline ends. The germline gives CDR1 KGHSH, CDR2 LQKENI. The CDR3 is 16 residues long. The CDR3 is CASSPPEGGGHSPLHF. CDR3 DNA: TGTGCCAGCTCACCACCTGAGGGCGGTGGCCATTCACCCCTCCACTTT.

The chain has TRBV6-5 and TRBJ1-2; TRBD1 aligns across 10 bases. Germline V gives CDR1 MNHEY, CDR2 SVGAGI. CDR3 length: 14 residues. The V and J ends lost 5 bases and 5 bases, in that order; junction bases with no gene match: 5. The CDR3, as DNA: TGTGCCAGCAGTCCGCCGGACAGGGGGTATGGCTACACCTTC. It codes for CASSPPDRGYGYTF.

The chain employs TRBV10-2 and TRBJ2-7, with 7 nucleotides matching TRBD2. Per germline, CDR1 WSHSY and CDR2 SAAADI. The V segment lost 10 bases and the J segment 1 base; nucleotides outside the gene matches: 10. This CDR3 has 14 residues. The CDR3 DNA follows: TGCGCCACCAGGGAGGGCGGCCCTTCCTACGAGCAGTACGTC. Protein sequence: CATREGGPSYEQYV.

This rearrangement joins TRBV7-2 to TRBJ2-3; 12 nucleotides align to TRBD2. This CDR3 is 17 amino acids long. V was clipped by 1 base and J by 2 bases; unmatched bases: 4. The germline gives CDR1 SGHTA, CDR2 FQGNSA. CDR3 in DNA: TGTGCCAGCAGCTTAGTGGCTAGCGGGGGGGACACAGATACGCAGTATTTT. Amino acid sequence: CASSLVASGGDTDTQYF. Using reference TRBV7-2 and TRBJ2-3 for the parts outside the CDR3, the full variable domain is GAGVSQSPSNKVTEKGKDVELRCDPISGHTALYWYRQSLGQGLEFLIYFQGNSAPDKSGLPSDRFSAERTGGSVSTLTIQRTQQEDSAVYLCASSLVASGGDTDTQYFGPGTRLTVL.

This clone has ten or more counts. V gene TRBV15 combines with J gene TRBJ1-5; D is ambiguous. Germline lookup yields CDR1 LNHNV and CDR2 YYDKDF (reference sequence). This CDR3 has 15 residues. Trimming cost V 0 bases and J 7 bases, with 13 bases left between them. This CDR3 reads CATSRERTEGQPQHF. The CDR3 bases are TGTGCCACCAGCAGAGAACGCACAGAGGGACAGCCCCAGCATTTT.

The chain joins TRBV6-2 or TRBV6-3 to TRBJ2-7; 9 nucleotides align to TRBD2. Germline V lookup: CDR1 MNHEY, CDR2 SVGEGT. With V trimmed by 4 bases and J by 5 bases, 9 bases remained unmatched. The CDR3 length is 15 residues. The DNA for the CDR3 is TGTGCCAGCAGTTTGAATGCGGGGGGGCCCGACGAGCAGTACTTC. It is translated as CASSLNAGGPDEQYF.

The CDR3 protein is CASMEGSFVAEAFF. The CDR3 region has the DNA TGTGCCAGTATGGAGGGCAGCTTCGTGGCTGAAGCTTTCTTT. The J gene is TRBJ1-1, the V gene TRBV19; D gene unclear. V dropped 7 bases and J dropped 6 bases, with 18 bases sitting between them. The CDR3 extends over 14 amino acids. Per the germline V gene, CDR1 is LNHDA and CDR2 is SQIVND (reference sequence).

The chain combines TRBV7-6 with TRBJ1-3, with D hard to call. CDR3 length: 13 residues. CDR1 and CDR2 (germline): SGHVS, FNYEAQ. Deletions cut 3 bases from V and 4 bases from J, with 7 bases between. CDR3 sequence: CASSLEQGNTIYF. CDR3 DNA: TGTGCCAGCAGCTTGGAACAGGGAAACACCATATATTTT.

This rearrangement joins TRBV7-6 to TRBJ2-7, with 11 positions matching TRBD2. Germline V gives CDR1 SGHVS, CDR2 FNYEAQ. V was clipped by 5 bases and J by 6 bases; unmatched bases: 9. This CDR3 has 15 residues. The DNA of the CDR3 is TGTGCCAGCAGCCCTGGTCCGGGACTAGCGGCCGAGCAGTACTTC. This codes for CASSPGPGLAAEQYF.

This chain joins TRBV28 and TRBJ1-3, with TRBD1 matching 7 bases. This CDR3 spans 18 amino acids. The V gene's germline CDR1 is MDHEN and CDR2 SYDVKM. The ends lost 5 bases at V and 0 bases at J; junction bases unmatched: 13. The CDR3 bases are TGTGCCAGCAGTGCATATGGGCTACGGGACAGCTCTGGAAACACCATATATTTT. It is translated as CASSAYGLRDSSGNTIYF.